This T cell receptor beta chain was found in a study of T cell responses to AZD1222 COVID-19 vaccine. Study-wide background: Pooled together were second doses at about 4 or about 12 weeks.

On this clone itself: What it binds is not known.

This CDR3 region has 12 residues. V lost 4 bases and J 5 bases, leaving 8 bases between the germline ends. The germline CDR1 and CDR2 sequences are SEHNR and FQNEAQ (reference sequence). TCRdb's table, derived via immunoSEQ multiplex PCR, lists solely in-frame clones and lacks some. The sample comprises 95,000 to 150,000 clones, roughly 84% of which are singletons, and approximately 5.9% rests with the top ten. Study-wide points: Following two doses of AZD1222, Spike-specific TCR breadth and depth rose. Donors skewed white British and female; clonal diversity was possibly underestimated. Seropositivity was recorded at baseline in only a handful of AZD1222 recipients.

The source was peripheral blood, collected on day 0 of AZD1222 vaccination. The J gene is TRBJ1-1, the V gene TRBV7-9, with D hard to call. The clonotype comes from an adult in good health. CDR3 bases: TGTGCCAGCAGCTACGACAATACTGAAGCTTTCTTT. Its protein product is CASSYDNTEAFF.